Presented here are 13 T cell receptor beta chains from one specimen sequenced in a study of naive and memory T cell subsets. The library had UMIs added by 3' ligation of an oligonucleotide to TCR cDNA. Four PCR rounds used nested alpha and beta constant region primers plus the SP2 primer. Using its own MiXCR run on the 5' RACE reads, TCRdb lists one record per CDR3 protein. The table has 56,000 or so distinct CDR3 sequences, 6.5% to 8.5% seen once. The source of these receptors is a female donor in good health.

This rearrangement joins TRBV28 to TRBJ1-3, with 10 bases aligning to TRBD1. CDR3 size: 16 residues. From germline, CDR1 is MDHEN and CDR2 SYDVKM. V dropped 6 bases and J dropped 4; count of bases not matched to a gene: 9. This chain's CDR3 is CASSPPGQGSGNTIYF. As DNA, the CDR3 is TGTGCCAGCAGCCCACCGGGACAGGGGTCCGGAAACACCATATATTTT. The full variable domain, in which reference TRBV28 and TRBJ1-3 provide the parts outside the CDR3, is DVKVTQSSRYLVKRTGEKVFLECVQDMDHENMFWYRQDPGLGLRLIYFSYDVKMKEKGDIPEGYSVSREKKERFSLILESASTNQTSMYLCASSPPGQGSGNTIYFGEGSWLTVV.

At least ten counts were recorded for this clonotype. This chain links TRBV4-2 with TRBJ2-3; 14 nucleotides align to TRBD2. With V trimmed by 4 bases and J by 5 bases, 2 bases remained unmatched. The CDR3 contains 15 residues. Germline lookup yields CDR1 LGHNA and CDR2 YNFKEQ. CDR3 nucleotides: TGTGCCAGCAGCCGAGGGACTAGCGGGGGAGATACGCAGTATTTT. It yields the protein CASSRGTSGGDTQYF.

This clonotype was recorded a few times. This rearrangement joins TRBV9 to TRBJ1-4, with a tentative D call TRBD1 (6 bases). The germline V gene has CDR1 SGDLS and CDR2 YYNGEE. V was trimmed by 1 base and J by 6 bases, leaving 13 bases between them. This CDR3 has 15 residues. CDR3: CASSVLQGRDEKLFF. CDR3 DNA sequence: TGTGCCAGCAGCGTATTACAGGGTCGAGATGAAAAACTGTTTTTT.

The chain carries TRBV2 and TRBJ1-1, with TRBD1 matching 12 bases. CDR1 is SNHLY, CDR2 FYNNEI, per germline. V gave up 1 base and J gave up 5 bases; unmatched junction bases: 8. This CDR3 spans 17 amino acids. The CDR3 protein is CASSEVGQGAHWTEAFF. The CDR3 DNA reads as TGTGCCAGCAGTGAAGTGGGACAGGGGGCGCATTGGACTGAAGCTTTCTTT.

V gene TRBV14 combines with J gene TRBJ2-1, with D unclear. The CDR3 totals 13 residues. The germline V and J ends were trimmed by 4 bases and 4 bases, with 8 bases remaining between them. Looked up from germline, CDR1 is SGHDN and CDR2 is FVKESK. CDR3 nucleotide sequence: TGTGCCAGCAGCCGAGAACGGTACAATGAGCAGTTCTTC. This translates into CASSRERYNEQFF.

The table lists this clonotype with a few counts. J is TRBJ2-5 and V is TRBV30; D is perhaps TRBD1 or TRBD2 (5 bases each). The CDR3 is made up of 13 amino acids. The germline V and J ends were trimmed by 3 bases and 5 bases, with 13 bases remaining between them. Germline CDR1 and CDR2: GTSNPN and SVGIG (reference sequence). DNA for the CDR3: TGTGCCTGGAGCCGGGGCCCGTCGGAGACCCAGTACTTC. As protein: CAWSRGPSETQYF. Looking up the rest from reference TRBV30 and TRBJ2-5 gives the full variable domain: SQTIHQWPATLVQPVGSPLSLECTVEGTSNPNLYWYRQAAGRGLQLLFYSVGIGQISSEVPQNLSASRPQDRQFILSSKKLLLSDSGFYLCAWSRGPSETQYFGPGTRLLVL.

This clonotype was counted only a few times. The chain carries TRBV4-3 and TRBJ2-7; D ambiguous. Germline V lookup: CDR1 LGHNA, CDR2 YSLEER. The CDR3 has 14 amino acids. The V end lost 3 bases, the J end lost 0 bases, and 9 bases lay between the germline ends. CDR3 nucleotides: TGCGCCAGCAGCCAGTACAGTTCCTCCTACGAGCAGTACTTC. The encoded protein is CASSQYSSSYEQYF.

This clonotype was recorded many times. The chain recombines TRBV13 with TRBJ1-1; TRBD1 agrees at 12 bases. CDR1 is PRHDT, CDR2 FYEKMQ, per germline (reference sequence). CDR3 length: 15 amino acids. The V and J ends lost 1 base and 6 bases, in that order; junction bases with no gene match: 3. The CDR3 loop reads CASSLEGQGAPEAFF. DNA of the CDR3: TGTGCCAGCAGCTTAGAGGGACAGGGGGCCCCTGAAGCTTTCTTT.

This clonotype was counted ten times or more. DNA for the CDR3: TGCAGCGTTGGCACAGGACAGGCAGATACGCAGTATTTT. It codes for CSVGTGQADTQYF. The J gene is TRBJ2-3, the V gene TRBV29-1; 7 bases align to TRBD1. The CDR3 runs 13 residues. Germline V gene lookup returns CDR1 SQVTM and CDR2 ANQGSEA. With 4 bases clipped from V and 4 bases from J, the junction kept 5 bases outside the gene matches.

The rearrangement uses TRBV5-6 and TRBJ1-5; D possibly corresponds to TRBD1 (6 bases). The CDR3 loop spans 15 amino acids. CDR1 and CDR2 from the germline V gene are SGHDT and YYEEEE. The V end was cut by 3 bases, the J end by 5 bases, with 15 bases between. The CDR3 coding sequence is TGTGCCAGCAGCTCTTTTTCCACAGGGTATCAGCCCCAGCATTTT. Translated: CASSSFSTGYQPQHF.

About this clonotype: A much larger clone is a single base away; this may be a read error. The CDR3 sequence is CASRLPGGPRYF. The CDR3 DNA reads TGTGCCAGCAGACTCCCTGGAGGTCCGCGGTATTTT. The chain couples TRBV28 to TRBJ2-3; weak D call: TRBD2 (5 bases). The CDR3 sequence is 12 residues long. V lost 6 bases to trimming and J lost 14 bases, with 18 bases between them. CDR1 is MDHEN and CDR2 is SYDVKM in the germline V gene.

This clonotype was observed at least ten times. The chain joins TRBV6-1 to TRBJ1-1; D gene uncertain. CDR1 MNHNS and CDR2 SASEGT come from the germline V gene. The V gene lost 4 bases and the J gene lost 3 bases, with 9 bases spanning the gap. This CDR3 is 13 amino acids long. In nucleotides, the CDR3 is TGTGCCAGCAGTGTGATTACAGACACTGAAGCTTTCTTT. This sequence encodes CASSVITDTEAFF.

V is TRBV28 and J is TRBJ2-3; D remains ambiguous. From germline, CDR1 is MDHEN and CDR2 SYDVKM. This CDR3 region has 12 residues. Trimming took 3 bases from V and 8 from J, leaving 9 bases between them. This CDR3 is CASSFAPGTQYF. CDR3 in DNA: TGTGCCAGCAGTTTCGCCCCCGGTACGCAGTATTTT.